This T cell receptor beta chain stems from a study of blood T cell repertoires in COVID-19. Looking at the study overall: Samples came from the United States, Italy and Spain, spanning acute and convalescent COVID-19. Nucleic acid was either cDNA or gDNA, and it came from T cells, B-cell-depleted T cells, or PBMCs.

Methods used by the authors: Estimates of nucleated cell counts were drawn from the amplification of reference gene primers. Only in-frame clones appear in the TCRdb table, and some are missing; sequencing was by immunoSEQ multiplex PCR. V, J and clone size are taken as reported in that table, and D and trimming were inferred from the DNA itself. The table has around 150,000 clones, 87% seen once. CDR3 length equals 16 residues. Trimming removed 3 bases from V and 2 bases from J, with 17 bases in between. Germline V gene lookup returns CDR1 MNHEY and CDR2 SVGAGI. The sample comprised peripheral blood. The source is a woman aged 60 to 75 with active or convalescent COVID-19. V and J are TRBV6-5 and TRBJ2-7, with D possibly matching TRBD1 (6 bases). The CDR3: CASSYSQGFGPYEQYF. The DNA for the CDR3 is TGTGCCAGCAGTTATTCTCAGGGGTTTGGGCCCTACGAGCAGTACTTC.